This TCR beta chain was recovered during a study of human T cells and chemical hapten exposure. The wider study: Predominantly women, the patients had alopecia areata, totalis or universalis. Findings and caveats of the study: A positive correlation with patch test score was found for PT1 expanded TCR counts.

The CDR3 has 15 residues. Looked up from germline, CDR1 is SGHTA and CDR2 is FQGNSA. Between the trimmed V and J ends, which lost 6 bases and 3 bases, there was a span of 17 bases. The time point denotes: patch test 1, 2 weeks after DPC sensitization. The treatment was: therapeutic diphenylcyclopropenone sensitization with weekly scalp DPC. This clonotype was counted a few times. Its antigen remains unidentified. Source study methods: Samples held a median of roughly 100,000 TCRs, range 23,224–690,600. TCRdb re-called the RACE reads with MiXCR, one entry per CDR3 protein. TCRdb's processing, not the authors', yielded these V and J calls. The sample carries 150,000 to 200,000 distinct CDR3 sequences, around 24% recorded once.

Specimen: whole blood, collected in connection with sensitization to the hapten diphenylcyclopropenone (DPC). The chain is built from TRBV7-2 and TRBJ2-5; the D gene is possibly TRBD2 (7 bases). The sequence came from a woman aged 50 to 60 with alopecia areata. Some clones in this sample may be carry-over from other donors' samples. This CDR3 is CASSPSGTLEETQYF. The CDR3 DNA sequence: TGTGCCAGCAGTCCAAGCGGGACACTAGAAGAGACCCAGTACTTC.